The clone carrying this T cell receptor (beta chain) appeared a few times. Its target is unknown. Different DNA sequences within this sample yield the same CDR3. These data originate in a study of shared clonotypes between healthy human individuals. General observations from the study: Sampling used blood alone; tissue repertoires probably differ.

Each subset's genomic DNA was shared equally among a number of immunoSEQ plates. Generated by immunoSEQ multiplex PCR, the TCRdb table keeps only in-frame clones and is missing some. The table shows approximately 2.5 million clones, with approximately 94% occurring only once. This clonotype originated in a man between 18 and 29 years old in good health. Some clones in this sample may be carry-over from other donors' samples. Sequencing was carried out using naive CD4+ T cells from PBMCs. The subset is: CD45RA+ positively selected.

The CDR3 loop is CASSLGGLEQYF. CDR3 nucleotides: TGTGCCAGCAGCTTAGGAGGTCTCGAGCAGTACTTC. This chain connects TRBV7-9 to TRBJ2-7; D unclear. The CDR3 is made up of 12 amino acids. The V end was cut by 1 base, the J end by 6 bases, with 7 bases between. From germline, CDR1 is SEHNR and CDR2 FQNEAQ (reference sequence).